A single sample gave rise to the 6 T cell receptor beta chains below, sequenced in a study of T cells in Graves' hyperthyroidism and ophthalmopathy. It was RNA transcripts that yielded the amplified TCR beta CDR3 regions. TCR CDR3 regions were first amplified by RT-PCR with HTBI primers. TCRdb redid the calling of the multiplex PCR reads with MiXCR, one entry per CDR3 protein. The table lists some 350,000 distinct CDR3 sequences, 15% of them singletons. Sequenced sample: blood. The receptors stem from an older woman with Graves' ophthalmopathy.

This clonotype showed up many times. V usage is TRBV11-2 and J usage is TRBJ2-1; no clear D gene. Germline V lookup: CDR1 SGHAT, CDR2 FQNNGV. The CDR3 has 11 residues. The V and J ends lost 7 bases and 10 bases respectively, with 11 bases between them. Here the CDR3 reads CASTQAPEQFF. The CDR3 DNA is TGTGCCAGCACCCAAGCTCCGGAGCAGTTCTTC.

This clonotype was seen many times. The V and J genes are TRBV3-1 and TRBJ2-7, with 7 bases matching TRBD1. The germline gives CDR1 LGHDT, CDR2 YNNKEL (reference sequence). Trimming removed 8 bases from V and 3 bases from J; junction bases left unmatched: 10. This CDR3 spans 14 amino acids. CDR3 bases: TGTGCCAGCGGTGAGGGACAGTCCGTCTACGAGCAGTACTTC. Translated, it gives CASGEGQSVYEQYF.

V and J are TRBV20-1 and TRBJ2-7; D possibly uses TRBD1 or TRBD2 (5 bases each). The ends were cut back, 4 bases at V and 7 bases at J, with 14 bases in the middle. In germline, CDR1 is DFQATT, CDR2 SNEGSKA (reference sequence). This CDR3 is 12 amino acids long. In DNA, the CDR3 is TGCAGTGCTAATGGGGCAGGGAGTGAGCAGTACTTC. Its protein is CSANGAGSEQYF.

This clonotype was seen many times. The J gene is TRBJ2-3, the V gene TRBV27, with D possibly TRBD2 on 5 matching bases. Germline V lookup: CDR1 MNHEY, CDR2 SMNVEV (reference sequence). Trimming took off 4 bases at V and 0 bases at J, with 11 bases between the two ends. CDR3 length: 15 residues. The CDR3 DNA reads as TGTGCCAGCAGTTCAGCGGAACTTAGCACAGATACGCAGTATTTT. The encoded protein is CASSSAELSTDTQYF.

There are many counts of this clonotype. The rearrangement uses TRBV12-3 or TRBV12-4 and TRBJ2-1; D unresolved. CDR3 size: 14 residues. V dropped 6 bases and J dropped 2 bases, with 11 bases sitting between them. CDR3 DNA: TGTGCCAGCAGGTCAGAATTAACCTACAATGAGCAGTTCTTC. It encodes CASRSELTYNEQFF.

V and J are TRBV20-1 and TRBJ2-7; 7 bases are a match to TRBD1. CDR1 and CDR2 (germline): DFQATT, SNEGSKA (reference sequence). This CDR3 has 12 amino acids. V dropped 5 bases and J dropped 3; count of bases not matched to a gene: 4. CDR3 residues: CSASGTVYEQYF. The CDR3 DNA sequence: TGCAGTGCTTCCGGGACAGTCTACGAGCAGTACTTC.